This T cell receptor beta chain was sequenced during a study of shared clonotypes between healthy human individuals. V lost 4 bases and J lost 5, with 17 bases in between. The germline gives CDR1 SGHTA, CDR2 FQGNSA. CDR3 length equals 15 residues. General study findings and limits: Unshared clonotypes carried lower generation probabilities than those common to all four donors. Few donors restricted represented genetic and exposure-history diversity. Clonotype sharing across a few donors was observed for roughly 5% of naive CD4 clonotypes. Despite large depth, sorted-subset datasets appeared incompletely sequenced.

This clone was observed once. Its antigen is not identified. Libraries were prepared by immunoSEQ multiplex PCR; TCRdb keeps only in-frame clonotypes and omits some of them. The data hold under 1,100,000 clones, with approximately 80% observed a single time. The receptor's source is a man aged 18 to 30 in good health. Some clones in this sample may be carry-over from other donors' samples. The chain uses TRBV7-2 and TRBJ2-5; the D gene is possibly TRBD1 (5 bases). The sample was memory CD4+ T cells from PBMCs. Described subset: CD45RA-negative fraction. The CDR3 spells CASSSTSRVFETQYF. CDR3 in DNA: TGTGCCAGCAGCTCGACGTCCAGGGTTTTTGAGACCCAGTACTTC.